This T cell receptor beta chain is from a study of blood T cell repertoires in COVID-19. Generated by immunoSEQ multiplex PCR, the TCRdb table keeps only in-frame clones and is missing some. Of over 70,000 clones in the sample, about 85% were seen once. V lost 5 bases to trimming and J lost 4 bases, with 15 bases between them. Germline V gene sequence: CDR1 SGHTA, CDR2 FQGTGA. This CDR3 has 16 residues. This rearrangement joins TRBV7-3 to TRBJ1-6; tentatively, D is TRBD1 (5 bases). Sequenced input: peripheral blood. This sequence was found in a man between 60 and 70 years old with COVID-19, enrolled during active disease. DNA of the CDR3: TGTGCCAGCAGCGACCATAGGGGAGGGTATAATTCACCCCTCCACTTT. It translates to CASSDHRGGYNSPLHF.